The clone carrying this T cell receptor beta chain has a single count. Repertoires were generated with immunoSEQ multiplex PCR, while TCRdb's copy carries only in-frame clones and drops some. The sample shows around 180,000 clones, about 90% of them seen only once. The data were taken from a study of T cell responses to AZD1222 COVID-19 vaccine. Per the germline V gene, CDR1 is SGDLS and CDR2 is YYNGEE. CDR3 length equals 12 residues. The ends were cut back, 4 bases at V and 3 bases at J, with 4 bases in the middle. The gene calls are TRBV9 and TRBJ2-2; D remains ambiguous. The clonotype was recovered from an adult in good health. The sequenced sample was peripheral blood, obtained on day 0 of AZD1222 vaccination. This CDR3 is CASSRHTGELFF. In DNA, the CDR3 is TGTGCCAGCAGCCGACACACCGGGGAGCTGTTTTTT.